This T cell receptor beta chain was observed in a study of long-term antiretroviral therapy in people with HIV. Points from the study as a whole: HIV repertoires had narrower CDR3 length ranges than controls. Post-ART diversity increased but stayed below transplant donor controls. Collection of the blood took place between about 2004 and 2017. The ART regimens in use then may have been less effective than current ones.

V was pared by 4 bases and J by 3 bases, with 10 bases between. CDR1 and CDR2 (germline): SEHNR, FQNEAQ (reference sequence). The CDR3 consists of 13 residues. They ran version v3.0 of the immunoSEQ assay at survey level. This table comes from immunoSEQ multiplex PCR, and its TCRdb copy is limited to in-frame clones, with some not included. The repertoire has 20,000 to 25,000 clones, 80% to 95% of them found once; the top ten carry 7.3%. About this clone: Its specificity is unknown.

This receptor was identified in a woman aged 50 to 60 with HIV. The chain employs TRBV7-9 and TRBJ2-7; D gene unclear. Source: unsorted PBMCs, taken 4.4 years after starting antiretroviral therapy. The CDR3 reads CASSSESDYEQYF. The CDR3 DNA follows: TGTGCCAGCAGCTCAGAATCAGACTACGAGCAGTACTTC.